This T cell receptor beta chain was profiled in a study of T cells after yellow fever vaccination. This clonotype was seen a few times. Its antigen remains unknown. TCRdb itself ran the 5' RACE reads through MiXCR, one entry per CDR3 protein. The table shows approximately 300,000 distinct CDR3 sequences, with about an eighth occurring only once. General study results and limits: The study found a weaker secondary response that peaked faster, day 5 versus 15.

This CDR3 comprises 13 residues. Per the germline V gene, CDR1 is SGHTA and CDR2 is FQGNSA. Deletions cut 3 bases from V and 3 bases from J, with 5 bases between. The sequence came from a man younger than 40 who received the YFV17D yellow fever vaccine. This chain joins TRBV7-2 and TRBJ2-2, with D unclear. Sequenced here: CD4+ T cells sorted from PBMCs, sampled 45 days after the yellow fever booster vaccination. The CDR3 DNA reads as TGTGCCAGCAGCTTGATGGACACCGGGGAGCTGTTTTTT. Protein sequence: CASSLMDTGELFF.